The 25 T cell receptor beta chains reported below all come from one sample, sequenced in a study of T cells expressing NK-cell markers. TCRdb reworked the 5' RACE reads into one entry per CDR3 protein, no DNA. This table lists 300,000 to 450,000 distinct CDR3 sequences. Material for sequencing was blood T cells: a sorted CD56 or NKG2C T cell subset, CD4+ or CD8+ T cells, or bulk PBMC T cells (not recorded which). The receptors were sampled from a man aged 18-75 years in good health.

This chain links TRBV5-1 with TRBJ1-1; lacking DNA, the TRBD1 call made by TCRdb goes unchecked. The germline V gene has CDR1 SGHRS and CDR2 YFSETQ. The CDR3 contains 15 residues. The CDR3 loop is CASSGLTGSNTEAFF.

The rearrangement joins TRBV20-1 to TRBJ1-1. Looked up from germline, CDR1 is DFQATT and CDR2 is SNEGSKA (reference sequence). There are 16 residues in the CDR3. This CDR3 reads CSARDHRINMNTEAFF.

The chain is built from TRBV12-3 or TRBV12-4 and TRBJ2-2; TCRdb indicates TRBD1, and absent DNA this call remains unverified. CDR3 size: 15 residues. The CDR3 region is CASRPPGGDTGELFF.

The genes are TRBV3-1 and TRBJ2-2; TCRdb returns TRBD1, unconfirmable since there is no DNA. The CDR3 has 14 residues. CDR1 is LGHDT and CDR2 is YNNKEL in the germline V gene (reference sequence). CDR3 region: CASSQGAPTGELFF. Using reference TRBV3-1 and TRBJ2-2 for the parts outside the CDR3, the full variable domain is DTAVSQTPKYLVTQMGNDKSIKCEQNLGHDTMYWYKQDSKKFLKIMFSYNNKELIINETVPNRFSPKSPDKAHLNLHINSLELGDSAVYFCASSQGAPTGELFFGEGSRLTVL.

V and J are TRBV12-3 or TRBV12-4 and TRBJ1-6; TCRdb's assignment of TRBD1 cannot be checked, as there is no DNA. This CDR3 region has 14 residues. CDR3: CASSLTGINSPLHF.

This chain joins TRBV11-2 and TRBJ2-2. This CDR3 has 13 residues. Germline lookup yields CDR1 SGHAT and CDR2 FQNNGV. The CDR3 sequence: CASSLNGPGSCFF.

The rearrangement joins TRBV2 to TRBJ2-5; the D call from TCRdb, TRBD1, cannot be confirmed without DNA. The CDR3 sequence is 15 residues long. Germline V gene data show CDR1 as SNHLY and CDR2 as FYNNEI. The CDR3 sequence is CASTRWGQGPETQYF.

The V call is TRBV29-1, the J call TRBJ2-7; lacking DNA, the TRBD1 call made by TCRdb goes unchecked. The CDR3 consists of 14 residues. CDR1 SQVTM and CDR2 ANQGSEA come from the germline V gene. The chain's CDR3 is CSVAAGQGAREQYF.

The rearrangement uses TRBV9 and TRBJ2-2; TCRdb proposes TRBD2, but this gene call is untestable without DNA. This CDR3 has 17 residues. Germline loops: CDR1 SGDLS, CDR2 YYNGEE. CDR3 residues: CASSSPGTSGVSGELFF.

The rearrangement joins TRBV7-3 to TRBJ2-3; as DNA is missing, the TRBD2 call by TCRdb cannot be tested. The germline gives CDR1 SGHTA, CDR2 FQGTGA. The CDR3 totals 16 residues. This CDR3 is CASSSSGPPATDTQYF.

CDR3 loop: CASSPPFGIQYF. The chain carries TRBV11-2 and TRBJ2-5; lacking DNA, the TRBD1 call made by TCRdb goes unchecked. This CDR3 spans 12 amino acids. The germline CDR1 and CDR2 sequences are SGHAT and FQNNGV.

V usage is TRBV20-1 and J usage is TRBJ2-3; TCRdb returns TRBD1, unconfirmable since there is no DNA. Germline V gives CDR1 DFQATT, CDR2 SNEGSKA (reference sequence). This CDR3 is 15 amino acids long. CDR3: CSAGDRGTSTDTQYF.

V usage is TRBV24-1 and J usage is TRBJ2-3. CDR1 is KGHDR, CDR2 SFDVKD, per germline. This CDR3 comprises 15 residues. The CDR3 protein is CATSDPVLSTDTQYF.

The gene calls are TRBV14 and TRBJ2-1; there is no DNA to check the TCRdb D call of TRBD1. Germline V gene sequence: CDR1 SGHDN, CDR2 FVKESK. The CDR3 runs 15 residues. CDR3 loop: CASRAGQGYYNEQFF.

This chain uses TRBV4-1 with TRBJ1-2. The CDR3 loop spans 15 amino acids. Germline V gene data show CDR1 as MGHRA and CDR2 as YSYEKL. This CDR3 reads CASSQDAWAGSGYTF.

The chain carries TRBV5-1 and TRBJ2-5; TCRdb gives TRBD2 as the D gene, but with no DNA this cannot be confirmed. Germline V CDR1 and CDR2: SGHRS, YFSETQ. This CDR3 is built from 18 residues. The CDR3 sequence: CASSLEAGGINPQQTQYF.

The rearrangement links TRBV10-3 to TRBJ2-7; TCRdb reports TRBD2, a call that lacks DNA to check it against. CDR1 is ENHRY, CDR2 SYGVKD, per germline. This CDR3 has 16 amino acids. This CDR3 is CAISASLAGTGYEQYF.

J is TRBJ1-4 and V is TRBV6-1; TCRdb's assignment of TRBD1 cannot be checked, as there is no DNA. CDR3 length equals 15 residues. Germline CDR1 reads MNHNS; CDR2 reads SASEGT. The CDR3 here is CASSETGTGYEKLFF.

The chain uses TRBV29-1 and TRBJ2-2; TCRdb's D gene call, TRBD2, goes unchecked for lack of DNA. The CDR3 sequence is 14 residues long. Per germline, CDR1 SQVTM and CDR2 ANQGSEA. This chain's CDR3 is CSAGGLAGTGELFF.

The chain employs TRBV20-1 and TRBJ2-3; TCRdb selects TRBD2, and the lack of DNA leaves this call unchecked. CDR3 size: 15 residues. Germline V gives CDR1 DFQATT, CDR2 SNEGSKA (reference sequence). The CDR3: CSARPHSPHTDTQYF.

The CDR3 loop is CASSPNAHGELFF. The chain recombines TRBV19 with TRBJ2-2. This CDR3 has 13 residues. The germline V gene encodes CDR1 LNHDA and CDR2 SQIVND (reference sequence).

V and J are TRBV29-1 and TRBJ2-1; as DNA is missing, the TRBD2 call by TCRdb cannot be tested. The length of the CDR3 is 14 residues. Per germline, CDR1 SQVTM and CDR2 ANQGSEA. The CDR3 sequence: CSVEWLAGGKEQFF.

The chain couples TRBV6-5 to TRBJ1-5; TCRdb indicates TRBD1, and absent DNA this call remains unverified. The CDR3 has 15 residues. Germline V gives CDR1 MNHEY, CDR2 SVGAGI. The CDR3 region is CASSYSIQGIQPQHF.

This chain links TRBV10-3 with TRBJ1-1; the D gene TCRdb calls, TRBD1, cannot be checked with no DNA. Germline V gene sequence: CDR1 ENHRY, CDR2 SYGVKD. The CDR3 runs 13 residues. The CDR3: CATRTGENTEAFF.

CDR3 loop: CASSLGRGSTDTQYF. This chain links TRBV11-3 with TRBJ2-3; with no DNA, the TCRdb D assignment of TRBD1 cannot be verified. Germline lookup yields CDR1 SGHNT and CDR2 YENEEA. The length of the CDR3 is 15 residues.